Each of the 26 T cell receptor beta chains below was sequenced from the same sample in a study of sequential checkpoint blockade in melanoma. Generated by immunoSEQ multiplex PCR, the TCRdb table keeps only in-frame clones and is missing some. The sample includes roughly 19,000 clones, around 88% of them seen just once. Indicated treatment: randomized to nivolumab then ipilimumab (arm A) or the reverse (arm B). Sample: CD8+ T cells sorted from blood (inferred from file names), taken from a patient given nivolumab and ipilimumab in sequence. The receptor source for this set is a human donor with melanoma.

The rearrangement uses TRBV4-1 and TRBJ2-5, with D unclear. Germline V gene data show CDR1 as MGHRA and CDR2 as YSYEKL. This CDR3 comprises 12 residues. V was cut by 0 bases and J by 6 bases, with 5 bases left in between. In DNA form, the CDR3 reads TGCGCCAGCAGCCAAGAGGGCAAGACCCAGTACTTC. The encoded protein is CASSQEGKTQYF.

This chain connects TRBV7-8 to TRBJ2-1; the match to TRBD2 covers 11 bases. Trimming at V came to 4 bases and at J to 9 bases, leaving 11 bases not matched to a gene. Per germline, CDR1 SGHVS and CDR2 FQNEAQ. The CDR3 contains 16 residues. This CDR3 reads CASSSLAGGPRGEQFF. DNA of the CDR3: TGTGCCAGCAGCTCTCTAGCGGGGGGCCCGAGGGGTGAGCAGTTCTTC.

The V gene is TRBV19, the J gene TRBJ2-2; 12 nucleotides agree with TRBD2. This CDR3 spans 16 amino acids. V lost 11 bases and J lost 7; bases outside the gene matches: 14. Germline CDR1 is LNHDA and CDR2 is SQIVND (reference sequence). The CDR3 DNA reads as TGTGCCTCTAGGACTAGCGGGAAACGAGATGGCGGGGAGCTGTTTTTT. Protein product: CASRTSGKRDGGELFF.

CDR3 nucleotide sequence: TGTGCCAGCAGCGTAGAACTAATCGCTGAAGCTTTCTTT. Protein: CASSVELIAEAFF. The chain has TRBV9 and TRBJ1-1; D gene ambiguous. The CDR3 extends over 13 amino acids. Trimming pared 0 bases from V and 6 bases from J, leaving 9 bases between. Germline V gives CDR1 SGDLS, CDR2 YYNGEE.

V gene TRBV7-8 combines with J gene TRBJ1-5, with TRBD1 matching 7 bases. The CDR3 is made up of 16 amino acids. Germline V gives CDR1 SGHVS, CDR2 FQNEAQ. The V and J ends lost 4 bases and 9 bases, in that order; junction bases with no gene match: 15. This CDR3 is CASSSDVGGGPGPQHF. For the CDR3, the DNA is TGTGCCAGCAGCTCAGACGTAGGGGGCGGCCCGGGGCCCCAGCATTTT.

This clone came up a few times. This chain uses TRBV19 with TRBJ1-1; D is possibly TRBD1 (5 bases). The CDR3 consists of 15 residues. With 1 base removed from V and 6 bases from J, the gap between germline ends came to 15 bases. Per the germline V gene, CDR1 is LNHDA and CDR2 is SQIVND (reference sequence). The chain's CDR3 is CASSIGPGLGAEAFF. Written as DNA, the CDR3 is TGTGCCAGTAGTATAGGTCCGGGACTAGGGGCTGAAGCTTTCTTT.

The V and J genes are TRBV19 and TRBJ2-7; 8 bases map to TRBD2. This CDR3 has 15 amino acids. The V and J ends lost 6 bases and 3 bases, in that order; junction bases with no gene match: 10. CDR1 and CDR2 from the germline V gene are LNHDA and SQIVND (reference sequence). CDR3 residues: CASSRGARGGYEQYF. As DNA, the CDR3 is TGTGCCAGTAGCCGTGGGGCCCGGGGGGGCTACGAGCAGTACTTC. The whole variable domain, filled in from reference TRBV19 and TRBJ2-7, reads DGGITQSPKYLFRKEGQNVTLSCEQNLNHDAMYWYRQDPGQGLRLIYYSQIVNDFQKGDIAEGYSVSREKKESFPLTVTSAQKNPTAFYLCASSRGARGGYEQYFGPGTRLTVT.

This rearrangement joins TRBV27 to TRBJ2-3; the D gene is possibly TRBD2 (5 bases). Germline V CDR1 and CDR2: MNHEY, SMNVEV (reference sequence). V lost 5 bases and J lost 2, with 11 bases in between. CDR3 length: 14 residues. CDR3: CASSLPDSTDTQYF. Here the CDR3 DNA reads TGTGCCAGCAGTCTCCCGGACTCCACAGATACGCAGTATTTT.

This sequence joins TRBV28 and TRBJ2-1; the match to TRBD2 covers 13 bases. V was pared by 6 bases and J by 4 bases, with 3 bases of the junction left unmatched. The CDR3 contains 15 residues. Germline CDR1 and CDR2: MDHEN and SYDVKM. The CDR3: CASRGLAGSYNEQFF. The CDR3 region has the DNA TGTGCCAGCAGGGGACTAGCGGGATCATACAATGAGCAGTTCTTC.

The chain has TRBV2 and TRBJ2-2; D not resolved. The CDR3 runs 12 residues. Germline loops: CDR1 SNHLY, CDR2 FYNNEI. V lost 7 bases to trimming and J lost 3 bases, with 6 bases between them. CDR3 in amino acids: CASIGDTGELFF. As DNA, the CDR3 is TGTGCCAGCATCGGAGACACCGGGGAGCTGTTTTTT.

The CDR3 loop reads CASSYKGTAYEQYF. For the CDR3, the DNA is TGTGCCAGCAGTTACAAGGGGACTGCCTACGAGCAGTACTTC. The V gene is TRBV6-5, the J gene TRBJ2-7, with D perhaps TRBD2 (6 bases). Deletions cut 2 bases from V and 2 bases from J, with 10 bases between. The CDR3 is 14 amino acids. In germline, CDR1 is MNHEY, CDR2 SVGAGI.

The rearrangement joins TRBV5-8 to TRBJ1-5; a weak D match, TRBD1 (6 bases). This CDR3 region has 14 residues. The V gene's germline CDR1 is SGHTS and CDR2 YDEGEE. V gave up 4 bases and J gave up 4 bases, with 12 bases separating them. The CDR3 is CASSPWTENQPQHF. CDR3 sequence (DNA): TGTGCCAGCAGCCCGTGGACAGAAAATCAGCCCCAGCATTTT.

The rearrangement links TRBV19 to TRBJ1-5; possibly TRBD1 for D (6 bases). Germline values: CDR1 LNHDA, CDR2 SQIVND (reference sequence). The CDR3 runs to 15 residues. V was cut by 6 bases and J by 3 bases, with 15 bases left in between. CDR3 region: CASRDWTASNQPQHF. CDR3 coding DNA: TGTGCCAGTAGAGACTGGACAGCGTCCAATCAGCCCCAGCATTTT.

The genes are TRBV7-8 and TRBJ2-1, with a tentative D call TRBD2 (5 bases). This CDR3 comprises 18 residues. The germline V gene encodes CDR1 SGHVS and CDR2 FQNEAQ. V was shortened by 5 bases and J by 4 bases, with 24 bases between the two germline ends. DNA of the CDR3: TGTGCCAGCAGCCACACCCCTAGGTCCGGGAAGGATTACAATGAGCAGTTCTTC. This sequence encodes CASSHTPRSGKDYNEQFF.

The chain has TRBV5-4 and TRBJ2-4; a possible D gene is TRBD2 (6 bases). This CDR3 is built from 18 residues. The germline V gene has CDR1 SGHNT and CDR2 YYREEE (reference sequence). Trimming removed 4 bases at V and 6 bases at J, with 26 bases between. The CDR3 nucleotides are TGTGCCAGCAGCCTCAGGTTGAAGGGAGGAGAATTTAGAAACATTCAGTACTTC. Translating it yields CASSLRLKGGEFRNIQYF.

This clone was detected only a few times. The chain joins TRBV14 to TRBJ1-1; D gene ambiguous. The CDR3 has 14 residues. Trimming took off 1 base at V and 1 base at J, with 7 bases between the two ends. Germline CDR1 and CDR2: SGHDN and FVKESK. The CDR3 coding sequence is TGTGCCAGCAGCCAAGGGAGGCGGAACACTGAAGCTTTCTTT. Residues: CASSQGRRNTEAFF.

The rearrangement joins TRBV28 to TRBJ1-4; 10 positions agree with TRBD1. Germline values: CDR1 MDHEN, CDR2 SYDVKM. Losses at the gene ends were 4 bases for V and 8 bases for J; bases not matched to a gene: 7. The CDR3 contains 15 residues. The CDR3 region has the DNA TGTGCCAGCAGTTCGAGGGGGACAGGGGACGAAAAACTGTTTTTT. Residues: CASSSRGTGDEKLFF. Filled out from reference TRBV28 and TRBJ1-4, the complete variable domain reads DVKVTQSSRYLVKRTGEKVFLECVQDMDHENMFWYRQDPGLGLRLIYFSYDVKMKEKGDIPEGYSVSREKKERFSLILESASTNQTSMYLCASSSRGTGDEKLFFGSGTQLSVL.

This clone has only a few counts. The chain employs TRBV28 and TRBJ2-7; 7 bases agree with TRBD1. V dropped 8 bases and J dropped 1; count of bases not matched to a gene: 8. The germline CDR1 and CDR2 sequences are MDHEN and SYDVKM. There are 14 residues in the CDR3. In nucleotides, the CDR3 is TGTGCCAGCCAACGGACAGGACAGTCCTACGAGCAGTACTTC. It specifies CASQRTGQSYEQYF.

This clone is categorized as medium-sized. J is TRBJ1-1 and V is TRBV28; unclear D gene. The CDR3 covers 12 residues. Trimming took off 3 bases at V and 6 bases at J, with 8 bases between the two ends. Germline-derived CDR1 and CDR2 are MDHEN and SYDVKM. The CDR3 coding sequence is TGTGCCAGCAGTTTGAACCAGGCTGAAGCTTTCTTT. Translation gives CASSLNQAEAFF.

The chain employs TRBV5-6 and TRBJ1-2; the D is unclear. V was clipped by 0 bases and J by 2 bases, with 11 bases between them. The CDR3 runs to 15 residues. CDR1 and CDR2 from the germline V gene are SGHDT and YYEEEE. The CDR3 spells CASSLGLGGNYGYTF. The CDR3 nucleotides are TGTGCCAGCAGCTTGGGTTTGGGAGGAAACTATGGCTACACCTTC. The whole variable domain, filled in from reference TRBV5-6 and TRBJ1-2, reads DAGVTQSPTHLIKTRGQQVTLRCSPKSGHDTVSWYQQALGQGPQFIFQYYEEEERQRGNFPDRFSGHQFPNYSSELNVNALLLGDSALYLCASSLGLGGNYGYTFGSGTRLTVV.

A note on this clone: The sample has other DNA sequences that encode this CDR3 too. The CDR3 DNA reads as TGTGCCAGCAGTCTACAGGGGGCGAATCAGCCCCAGCATTTT. Protein sequence: CASSLQGANQPQHF. The V gene is TRBV28, the J gene TRBJ1-5; TRBD1 matches at 9 bases. Looked up from germline, CDR1 is MDHEN and CDR2 is SYDVKM. This CDR3 is built from 14 residues. V shed 5 bases and J 4 bases; nucleotides not matched to a gene: 3.

The V and J genes are TRBV6-5 and TRBJ1-5, with 7 bases lining up with TRBD1. The CDR3 spans 14 residues. Germline CDR1 and CDR2: MNHEY and SVGAGI. The V gene end was trimmed by 6 bases and the J gene end by 5 bases; junction bases not matched to a gene: 7. Here the CDR3 reads CASSGDSYHQPQHF. CDR3 coding DNA: TGTGCCAGCAGCGGGGACAGTTACCATCAGCCCCAGCATTTT.

This chain links TRBV5-6 with TRBJ2-3, with D possibly matching TRBD1 (5 bases). The CDR3 runs 14 residues. V shed 4 bases and J shed 3 bases, with 12 bases lying between them. Germline CDR1 and CDR2: SGHDT and YYEEEE. CDR3 amino acids: CASSPLQETDTQYF. CDR3 coding DNA: TGTGCCAGCAGCCCCTTACAGGAGACAGATACGCAGTATTTT.

CDR3 residues: CASSLTPGQGNEQFF. DNA for the CDR3: TGCGCCAGCAGCTTAACACCGGGACAGGGAAACGAGCAGTTCTTC. The V and J genes are TRBV5-1 and TRBJ2-1, with 9 bases aligning to TRBD1. The CDR3 is made up of 15 amino acids. In germline, CDR1 is SGHRS, CDR2 YFSETQ. V gave up 2 bases and J gave up 10 bases; unmatched junction bases: 10.

This chain connects TRBV6-1 to TRBJ1-2; D possibly corresponds to TRBD1 (6 bases). Trimming took off 8 bases at V and 6 bases at J, with 19 bases between the two ends. This CDR3 is 14 amino acids long. Germline V gene lookup returns CDR1 MNHNS and CDR2 SASEGT. CDR3 amino acids: CASWFQGFEDGYTF. DNA of the CDR3: TGTGCCAGCTGGTTCCAGGGGTTTGAGGATGGCTACACCTTC.

The chain uses TRBV7-9 and TRBJ2-4; possibly TRBD2 for D (6 bases). Germline CDR1 is SEHNR and CDR2 is FQNEAQ (reference sequence). This CDR3 region has 15 residues. V lost 1 base and J lost 0, with 7 bases in between. CDR3 sequence (DNA): TGTGCCAGCAGCTTAGACGGGGGAGCCAAAAACATTCAGTACTTC. It translates to CASSLDGGAKNIQYF. The variable domain in full, with the rest retrieved from reference TRBV7-9 and TRBJ2-4, is DTGVSQNPRHKITKRGQNVTFRCDPISEHNRLYWYRQTLGQGPEFLTYFQNEAQLEKSRLLSDRFSAERPKGSFSTLEIQRTEQGDSAMYLCASSLDGGAKNIQYFGAGTRLSVL.